This is a list of T cell receptor beta chains from one sample in a study of CD8 T cells in Susac syndrome. MiXCR was run by TCRdb on the immunoSEQ multiplex PCR reads, yielding one entry per CDR3 protein. The sample shows tens of thousands of distinct CDR3 sequences, roughly 96% of them seen only once. Sequenced: CD8+ T cells from PBMCs. The origin of the receptors is a human donor with Susac syndrome. CDR3s include the opening cysteine and the closing phenylalanine or tryptophan. The D gene is left open where the match is weak. Rows give clone size only sometimes, using once, few, many, or a class for an expanded clone.

D: TRBD1; size: NA; J: TRBJ1-3; V: TRBV5-1; DNA: TGCGCCAGCGGTACAGGGGGCGATGGAAACACCATATATTTT; CDR3: CASGTGGDGNTIYF
D: TRBD1; size: NA; J: TRBJ2-7; V: TRBV5-4; DNA: TGTGCATCTGGGGACAGGGCCTACGAGCAGTACTTC; CDR3: CASGDRAYEQYF
D: TRBD1; size: NA; J: TRBJ2-1; V: TRBV6-2/TRBV6-3; DNA: TGTGCCAGCGGGCACCGGGGACAGGGCTACAATGAGCAGTTCTTC; CDR3: CASGHRGQGYNEQFF
D: NA; size: NA; J: TRBJ1-1; V: TRBV20-1; DNA: TGCAGTGCTAGAGAACCAGGGAGGAACACTGAAGCTTTCTTT; CDR3: CSAREPGRNTEAFF
D: NA; size: NA; J: TRBJ1-1; V: TRBV10-2; DNA: TGCGCCAGCAGTGAGCTGGGTAAGAACACTGAAGCTTTCTTT; CDR3: CASSELGKNTEAFF
D: TRBD1; size: NA; J: TRBJ1-1; V: TRBV9; DNA: TGTGCCAGCAGCGTTGGACAGGGGATCACTGAAGCTTTCTTT; CDR3: CASSVGQGITEAFF
D: NA; size: once; J: TRBJ1-6; V: TRBV7-3; DNA: TGTGCCAGCAGCTTATCGGACAGAAATTCACCCCTCCACTTT; CDR3: CASSLSDRNSPLHF
D: NA; size: once; J: TRBJ2-4; V: TRBV3-1; DNA: TGTGCCAGCAGCCAAGCGCAGGGGACCATTCAGTACTTC; CDR3: CASSQAQGTIQYF
D: TRBD1; size: NA; J: TRBJ1-1; V: TRBV29-1; DNA: TGCAGCGTCCGAGGGGACAGGGGATCAGCTTTCTTT; CDR3: CSVRGDRGSAFF
D: NA; size: few; J: TRBJ2-5; V: TRBV24-1; DNA: TGTGCCACCAGTGACCCCGGGGAGACCCAGTACTTC; CDR3: CATSDPGETQYF
D: NA; size: NA; J: TRBJ1-2; V: TRBV6-2/TRBV6-3; DNA: TGTGCCAGCACGGGCAGGGGCATAGACGGCTACACCTTC; CDR3: CASTGRGIDGYTF
D: NA; size: NA; J: TRBJ2-3; V: TRBV7-2; DNA: TGTGCCAGCAGCTTAGCGGACAGTGCAGATACGCAGTATTTT; CDR3: CASSLADSADTQYF
D: NA; size: NA; J: TRBJ2-3; V: TRBV5-6; DNA: TGTGCCAGCAGCGCGCAACAAGATACGCAGTATTTT; CDR3: CASSAQQDTQYF
D: NA; size: NA; J: TRBJ1-1; V: TRBV6-2/TRBV6-3; DNA: TGTGCCAGCAGTTCTATGACAGAGAACACTGAAGCTTTCTTT; CDR3: CASSSMTENTEAFF
D: NA; size: NA; J: TRBJ2-5; V: TRBV11-2; DNA: TGTGCCAGCAGCTTAAGTCAGGGCCCCCAAGAGACCCAGTACTTC; CDR3: CASSLSQGPQETQYF
D: NA; size: few; J: TRBJ1-5; V: TRBV28; DNA: TGTGCCAGCAGTTTTGTAGGTCCCCAGCATTTT; CDR3: CASSFVGPQHF
D: NA; size: once; J: TRBJ2-3; V: TRBV24-1; DNA: TGTGCCACCAGTGATGTCACGGGAAGCACAGATACGCAGTATTTT; CDR3: CATSDVTGSTDTQYF
D: NA; size: NA; J: TRBJ2-3; V: TRBV14; DNA: TGTGCCAGCAGCCAAGCCCTCTATGGAGGGGGCCAGACAGATACGCAGTATTTT; CDR3: CASSQALYGGGQTDTQYF
D: NA; size: NA; J: TRBJ1-2; V: TRBV4-3; DNA: TGCGCCAGCAGCCACGGGACGGAGTATGGCTACACCTTC; CDR3: CASSHGTEYGYTF
D: NA; size: NA; J: TRBJ2-7; V: TRBV20-1; DNA: TGCAGTGCTCCCAGACAGACCAACTCCTACGAGCAGTACTTC; CDR3: CSAPRQTNSYEQYF
D: TRBD1; size: NA; J: TRBJ2-2; V: TRBV24-1; DNA: TGTGCCACCAGTGATTTCTTCCAGGGGGCTTTGGGCACCGGGGAGCTGTTTTTT; CDR3: CATSDFFQGALGTGELFF
D: NA; size: NA; J: TRBJ2-2; V: TRBV29-1; DNA: TGCAGCGTGGAAGACCGACAGAGGAACACCGGGGAGCTGTTTTTT; CDR3: CSVEDRQRNTGELFF
D: NA; size: NA; J: TRBJ1-1; V: TRBV4-3; DNA: TGCGCCAGCAGCCGCCAATTGGCAGGGGCTGGTACGGCTTTCTTT; CDR3: CASSRQLAGAGTAFF
D: TRBD1; size: NA; J: TRBJ1-1; V: TRBV20-1; DNA: TGCAGTGCCAGACCTGGACAGGTCGTGAACACTGAAGCTTTCTTT; CDR3: CSARPGQVVNTEAFF
D: TRBD1; size: NA; J: TRBJ2-3; V: TRBV15; DNA: TGTGCCACCAGCACCCTAAGGGACAGATCAGATACGCAGTATTTT; CDR3: CATSTLRDRSDTQYF
D: TRBD1; size: NA; J: TRBJ1-2; V: TRBV20-1; DNA: TGCAGTGCTAGATCGGACAGGGGAAGGTATGGCTACACCTTC; CDR3: CSARSDRGRYGYTF
D: NA; size: few; J: TRBJ2-1; V: TRBV2; DNA: TGTGCCAGCAGTACAGGGAATGAGCAGTTCTTC; CDR3: CASSTGNEQFF
D: NA; size: NA; J: TRBJ1-1; V: TRBV6-6; DNA: TGTGCCGGAACCACGGGGTCCGAAGCTTTCTTT; CDR3: CAGTTGSEAFF
D: TRBD2; size: once; J: TRBJ2-5; V: TRBV19; DNA: TGTGCCAGTAGATCCGGGGGGGAGACCCAGTACTTC; CDR3: CASRSGGETQYF
D: NA; size: NA; J: TRBJ1-2; V: TRBV29-1; DNA: TGCAGCGTCGCCCCCAGGATGCGGGTGAACTATGGCTACACCTTC; CDR3: CSVAPRMRVNYGYTF
D: TRBD1; size: NA; J: TRBJ1-4; V: TRBV30; DNA: TGTGCCTGGAGTCAGGGGGAGAATGAAAAACTGTTTTTT; CDR3: CAWSQGENEKLFF
D: NA; size: NA; J: TRBJ1-2; V: TRBV4-3; DNA: TGCGCCAGCAGCCACCGAGGGGACACCATCAACTATGGCTACACCTTC; CDR3: CASSHRGDTINYGYTF